The clone carrying this T cell receptor (beta chain) was picked up one time. Unmatched junction bases numbered 14, after V lost 3 bases and J lost 8 bases. Germline CDR1 and CDR2: SGDLS and YYNGEE. This CDR3 is built from 17 residues. The sample belongs to a study of sequential checkpoint blockade in melanoma. Study at large: Maintenance nivolumab came after either treatment sequence.

The table came from immunoSEQ multiplex PCR; TCRdb's copy has only in-frame clones and leaves some out. The sample has some 19,000 clones; just over 70% are singletons. Treatment reported: randomized to nivolumab then ipilimumab (arm A) or the reverse (arm B). No patient had prior DNA-damaging chemotherapy. This TCR came from a human donor with melanoma. The chain is built from TRBV9 and TRBJ1-4; 9 bases are a match to TRBD1. The sample consisted of CD8+ T cells sorted from blood (inferred from file names), taken from a patient given nivolumab and ipilimumab in sequence. The CDR3 region is CASSETSGGTGKEKLFF. The DNA for the CDR3 is TGTGCCAGCAGCGAGACCTCGGGGGGGACAGGGAAGGAAAAACTGTTTTTT.